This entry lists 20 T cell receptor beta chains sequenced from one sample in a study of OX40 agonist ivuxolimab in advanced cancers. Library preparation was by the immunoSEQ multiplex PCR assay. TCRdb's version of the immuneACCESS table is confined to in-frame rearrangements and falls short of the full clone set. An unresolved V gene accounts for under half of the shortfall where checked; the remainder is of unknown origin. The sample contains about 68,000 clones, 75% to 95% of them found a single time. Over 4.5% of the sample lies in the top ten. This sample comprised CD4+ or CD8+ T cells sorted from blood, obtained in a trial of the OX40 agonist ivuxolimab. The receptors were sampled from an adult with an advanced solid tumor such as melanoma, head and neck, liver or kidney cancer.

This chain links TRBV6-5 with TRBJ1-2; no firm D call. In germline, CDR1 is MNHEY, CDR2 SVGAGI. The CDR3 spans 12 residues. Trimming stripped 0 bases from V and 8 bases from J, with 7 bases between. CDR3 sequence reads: CASSYSGYGYTF. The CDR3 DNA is TGTGCCAGCAGTTACTCTGGGTACGGCTACACCTTC.

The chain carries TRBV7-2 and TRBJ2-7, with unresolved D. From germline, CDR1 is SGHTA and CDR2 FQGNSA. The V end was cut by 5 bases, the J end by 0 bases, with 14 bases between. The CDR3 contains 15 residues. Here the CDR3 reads CASSPFGSDSYEQYF. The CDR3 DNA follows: TGTGCCAGCAGCCCCTTTGGTTCGGACTCCTACGAGCAGTACTTC.

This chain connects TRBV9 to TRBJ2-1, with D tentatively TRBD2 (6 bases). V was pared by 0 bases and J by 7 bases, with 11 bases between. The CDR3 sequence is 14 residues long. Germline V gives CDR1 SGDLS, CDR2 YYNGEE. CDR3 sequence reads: CASSVAFGGNEQFF. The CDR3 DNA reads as TGTGCCAGCAGCGTAGCGTTTGGGGGGAATGAGCAGTTCTTC.

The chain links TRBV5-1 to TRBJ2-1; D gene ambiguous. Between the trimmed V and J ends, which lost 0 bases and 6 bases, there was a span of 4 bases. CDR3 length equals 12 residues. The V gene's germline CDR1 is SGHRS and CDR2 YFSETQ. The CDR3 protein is CASSLAINEQFF. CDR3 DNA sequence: TGCGCCAGCAGCTTGGCCATCAATGAGCAGTTCTTC.

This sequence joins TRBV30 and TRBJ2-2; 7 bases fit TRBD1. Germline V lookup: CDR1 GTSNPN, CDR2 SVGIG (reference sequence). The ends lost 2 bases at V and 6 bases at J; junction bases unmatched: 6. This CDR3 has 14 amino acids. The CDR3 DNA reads TGTGCCTGGAGTCCCCGACAGGGTCCCGGGGAGCTGTTTTTT. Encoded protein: CAWSPRQGPGELFF.

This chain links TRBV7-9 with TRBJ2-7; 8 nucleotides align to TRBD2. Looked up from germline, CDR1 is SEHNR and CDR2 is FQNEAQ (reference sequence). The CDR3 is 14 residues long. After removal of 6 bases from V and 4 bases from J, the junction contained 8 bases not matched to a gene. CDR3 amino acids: CASSFGGLAYEQYF. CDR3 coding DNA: TGTGCCAGCAGTTTCGGCGGACTAGCTTACGAGCAGTACTTC.

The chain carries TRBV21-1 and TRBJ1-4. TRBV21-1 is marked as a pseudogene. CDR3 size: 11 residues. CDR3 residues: CASSARGPRFF. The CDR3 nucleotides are TGTGCCAGCAGCGCCCGGGGCCCTCGTTTTTTT.

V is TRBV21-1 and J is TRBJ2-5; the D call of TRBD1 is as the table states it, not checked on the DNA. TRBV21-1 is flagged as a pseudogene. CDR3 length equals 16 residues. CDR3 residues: CASSNVPGQAQETQYF. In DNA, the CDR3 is TGTGCCAGCAGTAATGTCCCGGGACAGGCGCAAGAGACCCAGTACTTC.

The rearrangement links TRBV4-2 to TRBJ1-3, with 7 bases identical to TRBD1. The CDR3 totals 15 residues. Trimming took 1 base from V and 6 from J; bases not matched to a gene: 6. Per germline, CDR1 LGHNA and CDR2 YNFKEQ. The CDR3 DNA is TGTGCCAGCAGCCAAGGGGTAGGGGGCGAAAACACCATATATTTT. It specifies CASSQGVGGENTIYF.

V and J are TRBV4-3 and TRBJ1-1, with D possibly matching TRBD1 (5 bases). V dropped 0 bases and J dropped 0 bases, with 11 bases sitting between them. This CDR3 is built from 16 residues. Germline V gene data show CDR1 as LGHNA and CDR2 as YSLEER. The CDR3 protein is CASSQDSGPVNTEAFF. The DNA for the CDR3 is TGCGCCAGCAGCCAAGATTCGGGGCCTGTGAACACTGAAGCTTTCTTT.

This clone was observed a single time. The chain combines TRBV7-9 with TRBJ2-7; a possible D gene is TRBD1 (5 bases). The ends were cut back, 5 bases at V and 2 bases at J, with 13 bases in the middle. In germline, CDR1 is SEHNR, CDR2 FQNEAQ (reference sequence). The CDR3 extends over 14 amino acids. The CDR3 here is CASSPKTAAYEQYF. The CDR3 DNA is TGTGCCAGCAGCCCGAAGACAGCAGCCTACGAGCAGTACTTC.

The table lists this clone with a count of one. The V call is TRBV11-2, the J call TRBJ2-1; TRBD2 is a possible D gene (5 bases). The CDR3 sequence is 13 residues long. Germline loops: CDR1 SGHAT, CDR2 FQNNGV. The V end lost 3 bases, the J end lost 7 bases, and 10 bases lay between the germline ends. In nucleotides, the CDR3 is TGTGCCAGCAGCTTTGAGACGGGAAATGAGCAGTTCTTC. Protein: CASSFETGNEQFF.

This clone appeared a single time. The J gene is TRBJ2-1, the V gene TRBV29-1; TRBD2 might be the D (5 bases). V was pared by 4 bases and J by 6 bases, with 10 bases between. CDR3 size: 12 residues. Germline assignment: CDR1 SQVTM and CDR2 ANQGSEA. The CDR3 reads CSVVFGGNEQFF. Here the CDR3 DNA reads TGCAGCGTTGTTTTCGGAGGCAATGAGCAGTTCTTC.

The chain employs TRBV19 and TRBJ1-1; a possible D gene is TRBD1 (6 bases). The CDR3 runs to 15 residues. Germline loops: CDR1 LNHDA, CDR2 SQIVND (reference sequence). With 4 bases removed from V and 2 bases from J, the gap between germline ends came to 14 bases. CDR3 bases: TGTGCCAGTAGTAATGGAGGACAGAGCAACACTGAAGCTTTCTTT. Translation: CASSNGGQSNTEAFF.

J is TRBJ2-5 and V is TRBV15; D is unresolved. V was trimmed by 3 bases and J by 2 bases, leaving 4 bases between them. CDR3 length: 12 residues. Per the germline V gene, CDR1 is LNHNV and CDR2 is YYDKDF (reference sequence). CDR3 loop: CATSSLQETQYF. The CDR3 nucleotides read TGTGCCACCAGCAGTCTTCAAGAGACCCAGTACTTC.

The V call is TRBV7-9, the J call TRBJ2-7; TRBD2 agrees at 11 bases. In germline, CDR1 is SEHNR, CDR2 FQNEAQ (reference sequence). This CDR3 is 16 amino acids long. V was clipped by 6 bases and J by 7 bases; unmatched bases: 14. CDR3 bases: TGTGCCAGCAGTCATAAAAAAGGACTAGCGGGCGGTGAGCAGTACTTC. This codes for CASSHKKGLAGGEQYF.

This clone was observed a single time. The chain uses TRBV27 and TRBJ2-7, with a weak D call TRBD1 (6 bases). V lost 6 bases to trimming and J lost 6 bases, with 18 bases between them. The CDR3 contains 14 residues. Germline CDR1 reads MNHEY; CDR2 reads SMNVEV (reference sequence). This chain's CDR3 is CASRPYVAGVEQYF. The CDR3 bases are TGTGCCAGCAGACCTTATGTTGCAGGGGTCGAGCAGTACTTC.

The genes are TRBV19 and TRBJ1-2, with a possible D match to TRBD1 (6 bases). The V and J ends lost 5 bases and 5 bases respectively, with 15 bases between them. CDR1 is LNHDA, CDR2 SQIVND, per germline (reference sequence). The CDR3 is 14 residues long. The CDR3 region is CASSPRGGSYGYTF. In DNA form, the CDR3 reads TGTGCCAGTAGTCCACGGGGGGGCTCGTATGGCTACACCTTC.

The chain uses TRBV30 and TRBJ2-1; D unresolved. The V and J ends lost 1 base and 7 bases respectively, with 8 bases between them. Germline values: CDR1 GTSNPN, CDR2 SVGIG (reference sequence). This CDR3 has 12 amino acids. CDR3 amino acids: CAWSALGNEQFF. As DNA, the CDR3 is TGTGCCTGGAGTGCCCTAGGGAATGAGCAGTTCTTC.

CDR3 nucleotide sequence: TGTGCCAGCAGCTCGGGATTTAGCGGGGGGGACACCTACAATGAGCAGTTCTTC. It is translated as CASSSGFSGGDTYNEQFF. The rearrangement links TRBV11-2 to TRBJ2-1; 11 positions agree with TRBD2. This CDR3 comprises 18 residues. V lost 4 bases to trimming and J lost 2 bases; unmatched junction nucleotides: 10. Germline assignment: CDR1 SGHAT and CDR2 FQNNGV.